A selection of T cell receptor beta chains follows, all from one sample in a study of a mutant IDH1 vaccine in newly diagnosed glioma. Produced via immunoSEQ multiplex PCR; TCRdb's table is partial and in-frame only. The table shows about 92,000 clones, with 83% occurring only once. This material consisted of PBMCs, taken from a glioma patient treated with radiotherapy, temozolomide or both. Source of these receptors: a woman between 45 and 65 years old with glioma. CDR3s include the opening cysteine and the closing phenylalanine or tryptophan. D genes are given only for firm matches. The size of a clone is reported for some rows only, either as once, few or many, or as a class for expanded clones.

NA	TRBV4-2	TRBJ2-2	NA	TGTGCCAGCAGCGATATAGGGAACACCGGGGAGCTGTTTTTT	CASSDIGNTGELFF
NA	TRBV2	TRBJ1-1	few	TGTGCCAGCAGTGGGGCGGGCAGTATTATGAACACTGAAGCTTTCTTT	CASSGAGSIMNTEAFF
NA	TRBV11-3	TRBJ1-1	NA	TGTGCCAGCAGCTACCCAGGGGTAACTGAAGCTTTCTTT	CASSYPGVTEAFF
NA	TRBV6-4	TRBJ1-1	NA	TGTGCCAGCAGTCAAGTCAGCGGCAGTGAAGCTTTCTTT	CASSQVSGSEAFF
NA	TRBV1	TRBJ2-7	NA	TGCACCAGCAGCCAAGGAGGGGCGACTAGCCGGGGAGGGTACGAGCAGTACTTC	CTSSQGGATSRGGYEQYF
TRBD1	TRBV5-1	TRBJ2-5	NA	TGCGCCAGCAGCTCCCCAGGGACAGGGGGGACCCAGTACTTC	CASSSPGTGGTQYF
NA	TRBV6-1	TRBJ2-7	once	TGTGCCAGCAGTGAAATGGGCCAGGACTCCTACGACGAGCAGTACTTC	CASSEMGQDSYDEQYF
TRBD1	TRBV4-1	TRBJ1-2	NA	TGCGCCAGCAGCCAAGGACAGGGGGCGCCTGGAAACTATGGCTACACCTTC	CASSQGQGAPGNYGYTF
NA	TRBV11-2	TRBJ2-3	NA	TGTGCCAGCAGCTTAGTTCAGGTACCAGATACGCAGTATTTT	CASSLVQVPDTQYF
TRBD1	TRBV6-1	TRBJ1-1	NA	TGTGCCAGCAGTGAAGTTAACAGGGGGGAAGCTTTCTTT	CASSEVNRGEAFF
TRBD2	TRBV7-7	TRBJ2-3	NA	TGTGCTAGCAGCTTGTCGACTAGCGGGGGCTCAGATACGCAGTATTTT	CASSLSTSGGSDTQYF
NA	TRBV7-3	TRBJ2-2	NA	TGTGCCAGCAGCTTAACACCCGCCCCCGGGGAGCTGTTTTTT	CASSLTPAPGELFF
NA	TRBV20-1	TRBJ1-2	NA	TGCAGTGCTAGATTTGGCTACACCTTC	CSARFGYTF
NA	TRBV30	TRBJ1-4	once	TGTGCCTGGGTGCAGGGTAATGAAAAACTGTTTTTT	CAWVQGNEKLFF
NA	TRBV29-1	TRBJ2-2	NA	TGCAGCGTCTCGACACGATACTCCACTACCCGGGAGCTGTTTTTT	CSVSTRYSTTRELFF
NA	TRBV10-3	TRBJ1-1	NA	TGTGCCATCAGCCAGAACACTGAAGCTTTCTTT	CAISQNTEAFF